What follows describes a single T cell receptor (beta chain). Its antigen is unknown. The data belong to a study of PD-1 blockade in classical Hodgkin lymphoma. For the study at large: Nivolumab 3 mg/kg was given intravenously every 2 weeks. Study-level findings and limits: Diminished baseline TCR diversity has been reported in newly diagnosed patients relative to healthy donors.

Between the trimmed V and J ends, which lost 2 bases and 0 bases, there was a span of 2 bases. This CDR3 is 12 amino acids long. CDR1 is MNHEY and CDR2 is SMNVEV in the germline V gene (reference sequence). The table came from immunoSEQ multiplex PCR; TCRdb's copy has only in-frame clones and leaves some out. This table has over 80,000 clones, just under 95% appearing once. All patients relapsed after autologous stem cell transplantation, and brentuximab vedotin exposure varied. The sequence was obtained from a human donor with classical Hodgkin lymphoma. The sequences come from peripheral blood mononuclear cells (PBMCs), collected at baseline. The rearrangement joins TRBV27 to TRBJ2-7; D is ambiguous. The CDR3: CASSLPSYEQYF. CDR3 sequence (DNA): TGTGCCAGCAGTTTACCCTCCTACGAGCAGTACTTC.